This is a list of T cell receptor beta chains from one sample in a study of cytomegalovirus exposure and HLA in healthy donors. Data came from immunoSEQ multiplex PCR; TCRdb stores just in-frame clones and leaves some out. Of 110,000 to 150,000 clones listed, about 77% were seen once; the top ten hold nearly 4%. Material: PBMCs. Every receptor here comes from a male donor in good health and CMV-seronegative. CDR3s include the opening cysteine and the closing phenylalanine or tryptophan. Each record gives: D gene, V gene, J gene, clone size, CDR3 protein, CDR3 DNA. D genes are given only for firm matches. The listing skips clone size in some rows; elsewhere it reads once, few, many or a size class.

d_gene: TRBD2
v_gene: TRBV4-1
j_gene: TRBJ2-7
abundance: NA
CDR3aa: CASSQDPFLTSGTYEQYF
CDR3nt: TGCGCCAGCAGCCAAGACCCGTTTTTGACTAGCGGAACCTACGAGCAGTACTTC

d_gene: TRBD2
v_gene: TRBV5-1
j_gene: TRBJ2-7
abundance: NA
CDR3aa: CASSLGGTSGTYEQYF
CDR3nt: TGCGCCAGCAGCTTGGGTGGAACTAGCGGGACCTACGAGCAGTACTTC

d_gene: TRBD1
v_gene: TRBV6-5
j_gene: TRBJ2-7
abundance: NA
CDR3aa: CASSYSGTGRFEQYF
CDR3nt: TGTGCCAGCAGTTACTCCGGGACAGGGAGGTTCGAGCAGTACTTC

d_gene: TRBD2
v_gene: TRBV6-5
j_gene: TRBJ2-5
abundance: NA
CDR3aa: CASSYLAGAQETQYF
CDR3nt: TGTGCCAGCAGTTACTTAGCGGGGGCACAAGAGACCCAGTACTTC

d_gene: NA
v_gene: TRBV5-1
j_gene: TRBJ2-1
abundance: NA
CDR3aa: CASSLVREAHNEQFF
CDR3nt: TGCGCCAGCAGCTTGGTGAGGGAGGCCCACAATGAGCAGTTCTTC

d_gene: NA
v_gene: TRBV10-3
j_gene: TRBJ2-7
abundance: NA
CDR3aa: CAISATSAPYEQYF
CDR3nt: TGTGCCATCAGTGCCACTAGTGCGCCCTACGAGCAGTACTTC

d_gene: TRBD1
v_gene: TRBV5-1
j_gene: TRBJ2-1
abundance: NA
CDR3aa: CASSRGQGRLNEQFF
CDR3nt: TGCGCCAGCAGCCGGGGACAGGGGCGACTAAATGAGCAGTTCTTC

d_gene: TRBD1
v_gene: TRBV4-1
j_gene: TRBJ1-4
abundance: NA
CDR3aa: CASSRLQGAAEKLFF
CDR3nt: TGCGCCAGCAGCCGCTTACAGGGGGCAGCTGAAAAACTGTTTTTT

d_gene: TRBD2
v_gene: TRBV10-1
j_gene: TRBJ2-3
abundance: NA
CDR3aa: CASPLAGGTDTQYF
CDR3nt: TGCGCCAGCCCCTTGGCGGGAGGGACAGATACGCAGTATTTT

d_gene: NA
v_gene: TRBV10-3
j_gene: TRBJ2-7
abundance: NA
CDR3aa: CATTAKEALSLNEQYF
CDR3nt: TGTGCCACCACAGCTAAGGAGGCCTTAAGCCTCAACGAGCAGTACTTC

d_gene: NA
v_gene: TRBV2
j_gene: TRBJ2-3
abundance: few
CDR3aa: CASSESMDTQYF
CDR3nt: TGTGCCAGCAGTGAGTCCATGGATACGCAGTATTTT

d_gene: NA
v_gene: TRBV7-3
j_gene: TRBJ1-5
abundance: NA
CDR3aa: CASSPTGSGQPQHF
CDR3nt: TGTGCCAGCAGTCCCACAGGGTCGGGTCAGCCCCAGCATTTT

d_gene: TRBD1
v_gene: TRBV4-3
j_gene: TRBJ1-4
abundance: NA
CDR3aa: CASSHGGTGDEKLFF
CDR3nt: TGCGCCAGCAGCCATGGAGGGACAGGCGATGAAAAACTGTTTTTT

d_gene: TRBD2
v_gene: TRBV7-3
j_gene: TRBJ2-2
abundance: few
CDR3aa: CASSQTSGVNTGELFF
CDR3nt: TGTGCCAGCAGCCAGACTAGCGGGGTAAACACCGGGGAGCTGTTTTTT

d_gene: NA
v_gene: TRBV7-3
j_gene: TRBJ1-1
abundance: once
CDR3aa: CASRSRVSVNTEAFF
CDR3nt: TGTGCCAGCAGATCGAGGGTGTCGGTGAACACTGAAGCTTTCTTT

d_gene: NA
v_gene: TRBV12-5
j_gene: TRBJ1-4
abundance: few
CDR3aa: CASGWAGATNEKLFF
CDR3nt: TGTGCTAGTGGTTGGGCGGGCGCAACTAATGAAAAACTGTTTTTT

d_gene: TRBD2
v_gene: TRBV7-9
j_gene: TRBJ2-3
abundance: NA
CDR3aa: CASSLTTSGSDTQYF
CDR3nt: TGTGCCAGCAGCTTAACGACTAGCGGGTCAGATACGCAGTATTTT

d_gene: NA
v_gene: TRBV18
j_gene: TRBJ2-7
abundance: NA
CDR3aa: CASSDRALLLGSEQYF
CDR3nt: TGTGCCAGCTCGGACAGAGCCCTCCTCCTGGGGTCCGAGCAGTACTTC

d_gene: NA
v_gene: TRBV2
j_gene: TRBJ1-1
abundance: NA
CDR3aa: CASRDENPFWGENTEAFF
CDR3nt: TGTGCCAGCAGGGACGAAAACCCCTTTTGGGGCGAGAACACTGAAGCTTTCTTT

d_gene: TRBD2
v_gene: TRBV18
j_gene: TRBJ2-2
abundance: NA
CDR3aa: CASSLTLAGATGELFF
CDR3nt: TGTGCCAGCTCTCTCACGCTAGCGGGGGCCACCGGGGAGCTGTTTTTT

d_gene: TRBD1
v_gene: TRBV4-1
j_gene: TRBJ1-2
abundance: few
CDR3aa: CASSRQGDNYGYTF
CDR3nt: TGCGCCAGCAGCCGACAGGGCGACAACTATGGCTACACCTTC

d_gene: TRBD2
v_gene: TRBV9
j_gene: TRBJ2-3
abundance: few
CDR3aa: CASSGGVAGMGADTQYF
CDR3nt: TGTGCCAGCAGCGGGGGGGTAGCGGGGATGGGCGCAGATACGCAGTATTTT

d_gene: NA
v_gene: TRBV7-6
j_gene: TRBJ2-3
abundance: NA
CDR3aa: CASSLEVGDGPNTQYF
CDR3nt: TGTGCCAGCAGCTTAGAGGTGGGAGACGGTCCAAATACGCAGTATTTT

d_gene: TRBD1
v_gene: TRBV9
j_gene: TRBJ2-7
abundance: NA
CDR3aa: CASSEGQGANEQYF
CDR3nt: TGTGCCAGCAGCGAGGGACAGGGGGCCAACGAGCAGTACTTC

d_gene: NA
v_gene: TRBV5-4
j_gene: TRBJ2-7
abundance: NA
CDR3aa: CASSLVDSGTKQYF
CDR3nt: TGTGCCAGCAGCTTGGTCGACAGTGGTACTAAGCAGTACTTC

d_gene: TRBD2
v_gene: TRBV11-2
j_gene: TRBJ2-2
abundance: NA
CDR3aa: CASSQSRGGTNTGELFF
CDR3nt: TGTGCCAGCAGCCAGTCTCGGGGGGGAACGAACACCGGGGAGCTGTTTTTT

d_gene: TRBD1
v_gene: TRBV5-6
j_gene: TRBJ2-7
abundance: few
CDR3aa: CASSLDRGPSKQYF
CDR3nt: TGTGCCAGCAGCCTAGACAGGGGCCCTTCTAAGCAGTACTTC

d_gene: NA
v_gene: TRBV10-1
j_gene: TRBJ1-5
abundance: NA
CDR3aa: CASRGAGEYSNQPQHF
CDR3nt: TGCGCCTCCCGGGGGGCAGGGGAATATAGCAATCAGCCCCAGCATTTT

d_gene: NA
v_gene: TRBV5-1
j_gene: TRBJ2-2
abundance: NA
CDR3aa: CASSLIQGNTGELFF
CDR3nt: TGCGCCAGCAGCTTGATACAGGGGAACACCGGGGAGCTGTTTTTT

d_gene: TRBD1
v_gene: TRBV10-2
j_gene: TRBJ2-1
abundance: NA
CDR3aa: CASIRQGANEQFF
CDR3nt: TGCGCCAGCATCAGACAGGGGGCCAATGAGCAGTTCTTC

d_gene: TRBD2
v_gene: TRBV5-1
j_gene: TRBJ2-7
abundance: NA
CDR3aa: CASSSGLAGTYEQYF
CDR3nt: TGCGCCAGCAGCTCGGGACTAGCGGGAACCTACGAGCAGTACTTC

d_gene: NA
v_gene: TRBV21-1
j_gene: TRBJ2-7
abundance: NA
CDR3aa: CASSKATVTGGNSYEQYF
CDR3nt: TGTGCCAGCAGCAAAGCTACCGTAACAGGGGGAAATTCCTACGAGCAGTACTTC

d_gene: NA
v_gene: TRBV4-2
j_gene: TRBJ1-2
abundance: once
CDR3aa: CASSQDNTGIVYGYTF
CDR3nt: TGTGCCAGCAGCCAAGATAACACAGGGATCGTCTATGGCTACACCTTC

d_gene: NA
v_gene: TRBV2
j_gene: TRBJ1-5
abundance: NA
CDR3aa: CASTMEAGDQPQHF
CDR3nt: TGTGCCAGCACCATGGAGGCCGGAGACCAGCCCCAGCATTTT

d_gene: NA
v_gene: TRBV4-2
j_gene: TRBJ1-6
abundance: NA
CDR3aa: CASSQVPGLQYNSPLHF
CDR3nt: TGTGCCAGCAGCCAAGTTCCAGGGCTCCAATATAATTCACCCCTCCACTTT

d_gene: NA
v_gene: TRBV7-9
j_gene: TRBJ2-7
abundance: NA
CDR3aa: CASSLVAGSYEQYF
CDR3nt: TGTGCCAGCAGCTTAGTTGCAGGCTCCTACGAGCAGTACTTC

d_gene: NA
v_gene: TRBV27
j_gene: TRBJ1-5
abundance: once
CDR3aa: CASSPRQRNQPQHF
CDR3nt: TGTGCCAGCAGTCCGCGACAGAGGAATCAGCCCCAGCATTTT

d_gene: TRBD1
v_gene: TRBV7-8
j_gene: TRBJ2-7
abundance: NA
CDR3aa: CASSFQTGPYEQYF
CDR3nt: TGTGCCAGCAGCTTTCAGACAGGGCCCTACGAGCAGTACTTC

d_gene: TRBD1
v_gene: TRBV7-6
j_gene: TRBJ1-1
abundance: once
CDR3aa: CASSLGTGVTEAFF
CDR3nt: TGTGCCAGCAGCTTAGGGACAGGGGTCACTGAAGCTTTCTTT

d_gene: TRBD1
v_gene: TRBV6-1
j_gene: TRBJ1-4
abundance: NA
CDR3aa: CASSNDRGGEKLFF
CDR3nt: TGTGCCAGCAGTAACGACAGGGGGGGTGAAAAACTGTTTTTT

d_gene: NA
v_gene: TRBV5-1
j_gene: TRBJ1-2
abundance: NA
CDR3aa: CASSPTTVSYGYTF
CDR3nt: TGCGCCAGCAGCCCCACGACAGTGAGCTATGGCTACACCTTC

d_gene: TRBD1
v_gene: TRBV6-5
j_gene: TRBJ1-3
abundance: NA
CDR3aa: CASRRDRGSGNTIYF
CDR3nt: TGTGCCAGCAGAAGGGACAGGGGCTCTGGAAACACCATATATTTT

d_gene: NA
v_gene: TRBV28
j_gene: TRBJ2-1
abundance: NA
CDR3aa: CASTFAQEYEQFF
CDR3nt: TGTGCCAGCACCTTTGCGCAGGAATATGAGCAGTTCTTC

d_gene: NA
v_gene: TRBV7-9
j_gene: TRBJ1-5
abundance: NA
CDR3aa: CASSQSPQPQHF
CDR3nt: TGTGCCAGCAGCCAATCCCCCCAGCCCCAGCATTTT

d_gene: TRBD2
v_gene: TRBV6-5
j_gene: TRBJ2-1
abundance: NA
CDR3aa: CASRSSGSSYNEQFF
CDR3nt: TGTGCCAGCAGGTCTAGCGGAAGCTCCTACAATGAGCAGTTCTTC

d_gene: TRBD1
v_gene: TRBV27
j_gene: TRBJ1-4
abundance: NA
CDR3aa: CASSPLTDRGKLFF
CDR3nt: TGTGCCAGCAGTCCCCTAACAGACAGGGGAAAACTGTTTTTT

d_gene: NA
v_gene: TRBV6-1
j_gene: TRBJ1-3
abundance: NA
CDR3aa: CASNPWWYRDNTIYF
CDR3nt: TGTGCCAGCAATCCGTGGTGGTACAGGGATAACACCATATATTTT

d_gene: NA
v_gene: TRBV9
j_gene: TRBJ1-5
abundance: NA
CDR3aa: CASSDGDQPQHF
CDR3nt: TGTGCCAGCAGCGACGGAGATCAGCCCCAGCATTTT

d_gene: TRBD1
v_gene: TRBV5-4
j_gene: TRBJ2-6
abundance: NA
CDR3aa: CASSLQQGANGANVLTF
CDR3nt: TGTGCCAGCAGCTTGCAACAGGGGGCGAATGGGGCCAACGTCCTGACTTTC